The entry below gives a single T cell receptor beta chain sequence along with its context. As yet, its antigen is unknown. The data were obtained in a study of identical twins. Points from the study as a whole: Compared with unrelated sharing, twin-shared out-of-frame alpha sequences had more low-probability sequences.

TCRdb used MiXCR to reprocess the 5' RACE reads, holding one entry per CDR3 protein. The repertoire consists of under 300,000 distinct CDR3 sequences, with 6.5% occurring once and the leading ten covering roughly 15%. The CDR3 spans 15 residues. Trimming removed 3 bases from V and 7 bases from J, with 19 bases in between. The germline CDR1 and CDR2 sequences are SGHVS and FNYEAQ. The same data also contributed to another study, on T cells expressing NK-cell markers. That paper notes: Clones of NKG2C+ T cells that had expanded were of unclear HCMV specificity.

The sample was CD8+ T cells sorted from blood. This receptor was obtained from a woman between 18 and 30 years old in good health. The chain recombines TRBV7-6 with TRBJ2-7; D might be TRBD1 (6 bases). The CDR3 nucleotides are TGTGCCAGCAGCTTCAGGGGTTCGGGGCAGATTGAGCAGTACTTC. Protein: CASSFRGSGQIEQYF.